This T cell receptor (beta chain) was captured by sequencing in a study of cytomegalovirus exposure and HLA in healthy donors. Trimming shortened V by 3 bases and J by 8 bases, and 10 bases separated the two germline ends. The CDR3 is 12 amino acids. The germline V gene encodes CDR1 LNHNV and CDR2 YYDKDF (reference sequence). PCR was performed using 60 Vbeta and 13 Jbeta primers. Using immunoSEQ multiplex PCR, the repertoire was profiled, and TCRdb retains in-frame clones only, with some absent. The sample carries about 130,000 clones, about three quarters recorded once. A single count supports this clone.

Sequenced: PBMCs. This sequence originates from a human donor in good health. The chain is built from TRBV15 and TRBJ1-2; D not certain. The CDR3 loop reads CATSSQWWGYTF. CDR3 bases: TGTGCCACCAGCAGCCAGTGGTGGGGCTACACCTTC.